This entry concerns a single TCR beta chain. Cohort assignment relied on participant-reported clinical history. No more than 2 weeks before study entry, exposed participants had met a case of COVID-19. Per germline, CDR1 MNHEY and CDR2 SVGAGI. The CDR3 length is 13 residues. Trimming took 8 bases from V and 5 from J, leaving 16 bases between them. The data stem from a study of blood T cell repertoires in COVID-19. As originally analysed: Reference gene primer amplification yielded estimated nucleated cell counts. Measured with immunoSEQ multiplex PCR; TCRdb has only the in-frame clones, and not every one. V and J calls and clone size follow that table, whereas D and trimming were derived from the DNA. This table has about 270,000 clones, about 91% appearing once.

The J gene is TRBJ2-7, the V gene TRBV6-5, with D possibly being TRBD2 (5 bases). Input material: PBMCs or T cells enriched from blood (not recorded which). The receptor's source is a man in his forties who had been exposed to COVID-19. The DNA for the CDR3 is TGTGCCAGCGGGCTGAGGCCCGGGGACGAGCAGTACTTC. Residues: CASGLRPGDEQYF.